These T cell receptor beta chains were read from a single sample in a study of blood T cell repertoires in COVID-19. Only in-frame clones appear in the TCRdb table, and some are missing; sequencing was by immunoSEQ multiplex PCR. Of about 250,000 clones listed, 83% are singletons. Sequencing was performed on PBMCs or T cells enriched from blood (not recorded which). These receptors originate from a woman in her thirties or forties who had been exposed to COVID-19. Both conserved end residues are part of each CDR3. A D gene is named only where the DNA matches it firmly. Size tells how often a clone was seen (once, few, many) or the class of an expanded clone, and some rows leave it out.

abundance: many
len: 16
v_gene: TRBV19
d_gene: NA
j_gene: TRBJ2-7
CDR3aa: CASTAGRLGSSYEQYF
CDR3nt: TGTGCCAGTACCGCGGGCCGGCTCGGGAGCTCCTACGAGCAGTACTTC

abundance: NA
len: 12
v_gene: TRBV3-1/TRBV3-2
d_gene: NA
j_gene: TRBJ1-3
CDR3aa: CASSQVGNTIYF
CDR3nt: TGTGCCAGCAGCCAAGTGGGCAACACCATATATTTT

abundance: NA
len: 14
v_gene: TRBV7-9
d_gene: NA
j_gene: TRBJ1-2
CDR3aa: CASSLGQGTYGYTF
CDR3nt: TGTGCCAGCAGCTTAGGCCAGGGCACCTATGGCTACACCTTC

abundance: once
len: 12
v_gene: TRBV5-1
d_gene: TRBD1
j_gene: TRBJ1-2
CDR3aa: CASSPTGNGYTF
CDR3nt: TGCGCCAGCAGCCCGACAGGGAATGGCTACACCTTC

abundance: NA
len: 14
v_gene: TRBV2
d_gene: NA
j_gene: TRBJ1-1
CDR3aa: CASRLDTLNTEAFF
CDR3nt: TGTGCCAGCAGGCTGGACACTCTGAACACTGAAGCTTTCTTT

abundance: NA
len: 11
v_gene: TRBV12-3/TRBV12-4
d_gene: NA
j_gene: TRBJ1-2
CDR3aa: CASSSRLGYTF
CDR3nt: TGTGCCAGCAGTTCACGGTTAGGCTACACCTTC

abundance: NA
len: 14
v_gene: TRBV5-4
d_gene: NA
j_gene: TRBJ2-5
CDR3aa: CASSHPDRQETQYF
CDR3nt: TGTGCCAGCAGCCATCCTGACAGACAAGAGACCCAGTACTTC

abundance: NA
len: 16
v_gene: TRBV7-2
d_gene: TRBD2
j_gene: TRBJ2-5
CDR3aa: CASGISGGANYETQYF
CDR3nt: TGTGCCAGCGGGATCAGCGGGGGGGCGAATTACGAGACCCAGTACTTC

abundance: once
len: 16
v_gene: TRBV5-6
d_gene: TRBD1
j_gene: TRBJ2-5
CDR3aa: CASSPGPDRGAETQYF
CDR3nt: TGTGCCAGCAGCCCCGGCCCGGACAGGGGGGCAGAGACCCAGTACTTC

abundance: once
len: 14
v_gene: TRBV24-1
d_gene: TRBD2
j_gene: TRBJ2-1
CDR3aa: CATSAALGGIEQFF
CDR3nt: TGTGCCACCAGTGCCGCCCTGGGGGGGATAGAGCAGTTCTTC

abundance: NA
len: 14
v_gene: TRBV11-2
d_gene: TRBD1
j_gene: TRBJ1-2
CDR3aa: CASTTLTIRGQAGF
CDR3nt: TGTGCCAGCACCACACTAACGATAAGGGGACAGGCGGGCTTC

abundance: NA
len: 14
v_gene: TRBV6-5
d_gene: TRBD1
j_gene: TRBJ1-1
CDR3aa: CASSLRTGDTEAFF
CDR3nt: TGTGCCAGCAGTCTTAGGACAGGCGACACTGAAGCTTTCTTT

abundance: NA
len: 15
v_gene: TRBV10-3
d_gene: TRBD1
j_gene: TRBJ1-2
CDR3aa: CAISESGQATYGYTF
CDR3nt: TGTGCCATCAGTGAGTCGGGACAGGCCACCTATGGCTACACCTTC

abundance: NA
len: 15
v_gene: TRBV3-1/TRBV3-2
d_gene: NA
j_gene: TRBJ1-3
CDR3aa: CASSQVGGGENTIYF
CDR3nt: TGTGCCAGCAGCCAAGTGGGGGGGGGTGAGAACACCATATATTTT

abundance: once
len: 15
v_gene: TRBV18
d_gene: NA
j_gene: TRBJ1-6
CDR3aa: CASTSMGNRNSPLHF
CDR3nt: TGTGCCAGCACCTCGATGGGAAACAGGAATTCACCCCTCCACTTT

abundance: NA
len: 15
v_gene: TRBV19
d_gene: NA
j_gene: TRBJ1-2
CDR3aa: CASSISPRGDYGYTF
CDR3nt: TGTGCCAGTAGTATTTCGCCCAGGGGCGACTATGGCTACACCTTC

abundance: NA
len: 18
v_gene: TRBV12-5
d_gene: TRBD1
j_gene: TRBJ2-4
CDR3aa: CASALIYMWDRVTNIQYF
CDR3nt: TGTGCTAGTGCCTTGATTTATATGTGGGACAGGGTAACAAACATTCAGTACTTC

abundance: NA
len: 14
v_gene: TRBV4-2
d_gene: NA
j_gene: TRBJ2-5
CDR3aa: CASSRDRSTVAQYF
CDR3nt: TGTGCCAGCAGCCGAGACAGGTCTACGGTGGCCCAGTACTTC

abundance: once
len: 16
v_gene: TRBV7-2
d_gene: NA
j_gene: TRBJ1-1
CDR3aa: CASSLEGGGRGTEAFF
CDR3nt: TGTGCCAGCAGCTTAGAAGGGGGGGGCAGGGGCACTGAAGCTTTCTTT

abundance: NA
len: 16
v_gene: TRBV10-3
d_gene: NA
j_gene: TRBJ2-3
CDR3aa: CAISDSRAEGTDTQYF
CDR3nt: TGTGCCATCAGTGACAGCAGGGCTGAGGGCACAGATACGCAGTATTTT

abundance: NA
len: 14
v_gene: TRBV3-1/TRBV3-2
d_gene: NA
j_gene: TRBJ1-2
CDR3aa: CASSRGLEHDRYTF
CDR3nt: TGTGCCAGCAGCCGCGGACTCGAACACGACCGCTACACCTTC

abundance: NA
len: 15
v_gene: TRBV7-2
d_gene: TRBD1
j_gene: TRBJ1-5
CDR3aa: CASSSPDRAGQPQHF
CDR3nt: TGTGCCAGCAGCTCCCCGGACAGGGCAGGGCAGCCCCAGCATTTT

abundance: few
len: 14
v_gene: TRBV4-2
d_gene: TRBD2
j_gene: TRBJ2-2
CDR3aa: CATTAGADTGELFF
CDR3nt: TGTGCCACCACAGCGGGGGCTGACACCGGGGAGCTGTTTTTT

abundance: NA
len: 10
v_gene: TRBV20-1
d_gene: NA
j_gene: TRBJ2-1
CDR3aa: CSASDNEQFF
CDR3nt: TGCAGTGCGTCGGACAATGAGCAGTTCTTC

abundance: few
len: 17
v_gene: TRBV7-6
d_gene: TRBD1
j_gene: TRBJ1-5
CDR3aa: CASSTLMTGRIHQPQHF
CDR3nt: TGTGCCAGCAGCACACTTATGACAGGGAGGATTCATCAGCCCCAGCATTTT

abundance: NA
len: 15
v_gene: TRBV5-6
d_gene: NA
j_gene: TRBJ1-4
CDR3aa: CASSLKSKANEKLFF
CDR3nt: TGTGCCAGCAGCTTGAAGAGCAAAGCTAATGAAAAACTGTTTTTT

abundance: NA
len: 14
v_gene: TRBV27
d_gene: NA
j_gene: TRBJ1-2
CDR3aa: CASSPGLAGVSYTF
CDR3nt: TGTGCCAGCAGTCCGGGGTTGGCAGGGGTTAGCTACACCTTC

abundance: NA
len: 15
v_gene: TRBV4-3
d_gene: NA
j_gene: TRBJ1-2
CDR3aa: CASSQDSDTNYGYTF
CDR3nt: TGCGCCAGCAGCCAAGATTCGGACACAAACTATGGCTACACCTTC